This T cell receptor (beta chain) is from a study of T cell responses to AZD1222 COVID-19 vaccine. Study-level findings and limits: At study baseline, merely five or six AZD1222 recipients were seropositive. The peak T cell response came first, and repertoires were sampled only after it. Clonal diversity may have been underestimated in mostly white British donors. Nearly half of the spike-specific TCRs reportedly recognize variant regions that carry no mutations.

Sequencing used immunoSEQ multiplex PCR; TCRdb keeps in-frame clones, though not all of them. The sample lists about 110,000 clones, approximately 87% occurring once. For this clone: Its antigen is unidentified.

The CDR3 runs to 16 residues. V shed 4 bases, J shed 4 bases, and the junction held 12 bases outside the gene matches. CDR1 and CDR2 from the germline V gene are KGHSH and LQKENI. The chain employs TRBV18 and TRBJ1-1, with 7 positions matching TRBD1. This TCR was sampled from an adult in good health. Source: peripheral blood, taken on day 0 of AZD1222 vaccination. The CDR3 region is CASSLNPQGRVTEAFF. CDR3 bases: TGTGCCAGCTCACTAAACCCACAGGGGAGGGTCACTGAAGCTTTCTTT.